The rows below give T cell receptor beta chains drawn from one sample of a study of T cells in Graves' hyperthyroidism and ophthalmopathy. Each CDR3 protein is one row after TCRdb ran MiXCR on the multiplex PCR reads. Here the sample spans about 610,000 distinct CDR3 sequences, roughly 46% being singletons. Material for sequencing was peripheral blood or thyroid tissue (not recorded which). These receptors all come from a woman aged 18-29 years with Graves' hyperthyroidism. CDR3s include the opening cysteine and the closing phenylalanine or tryptophan. D genes are given only for firm matches. For some rows the clone size is stated as once, few or many, or as a class when expanded; others skip it.

TRBV4-1	TRBD1	TRBJ2-7	once	TGCGCCAGCAGCCAAGATAATATGCAGGGGGCGCGCGAGCAGTACTTC	CASSQDNMQGAREQYF
TRBV7-8	TRBD1	TRBJ2-7	.	TGTGCCAGCAGCTCTGAGGGACAGGGTATGTACTACGAGCAGTACTTC	CASSSEGQGMYYEQYF
TRBV15	TRBD1	TRBJ1-3	.	TGTGCCACCACCTCGTACGACAGGGGCCACACCATATATTTT	CATTSYDRGHTIYF
TRBV15	.	TRBJ1-1	.	TGTGCCACCAGCAGTTTGGTAGGGACCACTGAAGCTTTCTTT	CATSSLVGTTEAFF
TRBV4-1	TRBD1	TRBJ1-1	many	TGCGCCAGCAGCCAACGAGCCCTTCGCCGGGACAGGGACACTGAAGCTTTCTTT	CASSQRALRRDRDTEAFF
TRBV7-2	.	TRBJ1-4	.	TGCGCCAGCAGCCAAGATAAGGCAGGGAATGAAAAACTGTTTTTT	CASSQDKAGNEKLFF
TRBV29-1	TRBD2	TRBJ2-5	.	TGCAGCGTCGGCGGACTAGCGGGAGAGGTCCAAGAGACCCAGTACTTC	CSVGGLAGEVQETQYF
TRBV20-1	TRBD1	TRBJ1-1	.	TGCAGTGCTCATCGACAGGGACCTAGGGGGGGTGGTGAAGCTTTCTTT	CSAHRQGPRGGGEAFF
TRBV10-3	.	TRBJ1-1	.	TGTGCCATCAGTGAGTCGGCCACTGAAGCTTTCTTC	CAISESATEAFF
TRBV20-1	TRBD1	TRBJ1-4	.	TGCAGTGCTAGTGACAGGGACAGGGGTGAAAAACTGTTTTTT	CSASDRDRGEKLFF
TRBV20-1	TRBD1	TRBJ1-1	many	TGCAGTGCTAGAGATCTACAGGGGTTATACACTGAAGCTTTCTTT	CSARDLQGLYTEAFF
TRBV6-4	TRBD1	TRBJ1-1	many	TGTGCCAGCAGGGACAGGGGCGGGGAGGACACTGAAGCTTTCTTT	CASRDRGGEDTEAFF
TRBV7-9	.	TRBJ1-2	.	TGTGCCAGCAGCTCAGCGACAACTTCGGGGGGCTACACCTTC	CASSSATTSGGYTF
TRBV5-1	.	TRBJ2-7	.	TGCGCCAGCAGCTTTGCAGGGTCCCTCTCCTACGAGCAGTACTTC	CASSFAGSLSYEQYF
TRBV20-1	.	TRBJ1-1	many	TGCAGTGCTCACAGGGACGCCTTGAACACTGAAGCTTTCTTT	CSAHRDALNTEAFF
TRBV24-1	.	TRBJ2-3	.	TGTGCCACCAGTAGGAGAGGCCAGATCACAGATACGCAGTATTTT	CATSRRGQITDTQYF
TRBV6-5	TRBD1	TRBJ2-5	many	TGTGCCAGCAGTTACTCCCGGACAGGGCGAGAGACCCAGTACTTC	CASSYSRTGRETQYF
TRBV13	TRBD1	TRBJ1-4	many	TGTGCCAGCAGCGAGTCCCGGGACAGGGACCCCCTCTTTTTT	CASSESRDRDPLFF
TRBV10-3	.	TRBJ1-1	many	TGTGCCATCAGTGAAAGGGGTGGGACTGAAGCTTTCTTT	CAISERGGTEAFF
TRBV7-9	TRBD1	TRBJ2-2	.	TGTGCCAGCAGCTTATTTTGGACAGGGGACCCCTACAATGAGCAGTTTTTT	CASSLFWTGDPYNEQFF
TRBV18	TRBD1	TRBJ2-2	.	TGTGCCAGCTCACTAACGACCCAGGGGGCCGGGGAGCTGTTTTTT	CASSLTTQGAGELFF
TRBV20-1	TRBD1	TRBJ2-5	many	TGCAGTGCCGCCGACAGGGGGAGTGTGGAGACCCAGTACTTC	CSAADRGSVETQYF
TRBV5-1	TRBD1	TRBJ2-4	few	TGCGCCAGCAGCGCGGACAGGGCGGGGAACATTCAGTACTTC	CASSADRAGNIQYF
TRBV20-1	.	TRBJ1-6	many	TGCAGTGCTAGAGATGGTCGGACACCCCTCCACTTT	CSARDGRTPLHF
TRBV7-9	TRBD2	TRBJ2-7	many	TGTGCCAGCAGCTTGGGGCTAGCGGGGACCTACGAGCAGTACTTC	CASSLGLAGTYEQYF
TRBV7-2	.	TRBJ1-6	.	TGTGCCAGCAGCTTAGGGGACATTAATTCACCCCTCCACTTT	CASSLGDINSPLHF
TRBV7-9	.	TRBJ2-1	.	TGTGCCAGCAGCTTAGTCCCGAGGGTTAATGAGCAGTTCTTC	CASSLVPRVNEQFF
TRBV29-1	TRBD1	TRBJ1-2	.	TGCAGCGTTAGACAGGGAGGCCCTAACTATGGCTACACCTTC	CSVRQGGPNYGYTF
TRBV24-1	.	TRBJ2-1	.	TGTGCCACCAGTGATCACTTCGGGGGGCGGGACAATGAGCAGTTCTTC	CATSDHFGGRDNEQFF
TRBV9	TRBD1	TRBJ2-5	many	TGTGCCAGCAGCGTAGAAGGGAGGGGACAGGGAGAGACCCAGTACTTC	CASSVEGRGQGETQYF
TRBV29-1	.	TRBJ2-7	many	TGCAGCGTTGCGGCCAGCTCCTACGAGCAGTACTTC	CSVAASSYEQYF